This TCR beta chain comes out of a study of Ad26.COV2.S vaccination and SARS-CoV-2 variants. The study's findings and limits: The TCR breadth and depth analyses may have produced an underestimate of total T cell responses.

Data came from immunoSEQ multiplex PCR; TCRdb stores just in-frame clones and leaves some out. The sample lists about 350,000 clones, just over 90% occurring once. CDR1 MNHNS and CDR2 SASEGT come from the germline V gene. CDR3 size: 17 residues. V dropped 2 bases and J dropped 2 bases, with 13 bases sitting between them. This clone has a single count. What it recognizes is unknown. The sequencing here drew on peripheral blood, taken after recovery from COVID-19. The V and J genes are TRBV6-1 and TRBJ1-6; D unclear. The sequence came from a human donor who had recovered from COVID-19. The CDR3 DNA follows: TGTGCCAGCAGTGAAACGGGATGGCAGGCCTATAATTCACCCCTCCACTTT. This gives the protein CASSETGWQAYNSPLHF.